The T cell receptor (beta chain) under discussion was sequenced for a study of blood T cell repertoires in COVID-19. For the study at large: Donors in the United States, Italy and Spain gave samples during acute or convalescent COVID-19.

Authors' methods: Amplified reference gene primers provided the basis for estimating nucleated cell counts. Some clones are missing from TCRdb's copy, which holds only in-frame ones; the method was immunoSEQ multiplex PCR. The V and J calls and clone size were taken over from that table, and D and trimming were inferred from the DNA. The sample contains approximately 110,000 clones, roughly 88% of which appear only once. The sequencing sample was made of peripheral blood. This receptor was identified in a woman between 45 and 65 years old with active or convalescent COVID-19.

As DNA, the CDR3 is TGTGCCAGCACTCCGGATAGGGGTTATGACTATGGCTACACCTTC. Its protein product is CASTPDRGYDYGYTF. The chain uses TRBV28 and TRBJ1-2, with D possibly TRBD1 on 5 matching bases. V gave up 7 bases and J gave up 3 bases, with 18 bases separating them. The CDR3 contains 15 residues. Germline CDR1 is MDHEN and CDR2 is SYDVKM.